Below, one T cell receptor (beta chain) is given with its context. Its antigen is unidentified. This sample is drawn from a study of CD8+ T cells in alopecia areata. Turning to the study itself: Treatment comprised oral tofacitinib, 5 to 10 mg twice daily, in treated patients.

Study-level results: Compared with mice, patients displayed less clear TCR sharing, possibly for HLA-related reasons.

From alopecia areata patients, lesional scalp punch biopsies and peripheral blood were collected. The researchers isolated CD4+ and CD8+ T cells from PBMCs by sorting. Investigators isolated RNA and reverse transcribed it into cDNA to act as the sequencing template. The data were produced by immunoSEQ multiplex PCR, yet TCRdb's version contains in-frame clones alone and is incomplete. The profile covers roughly 140,000 clones, with more than 45% appearing a single time and less than 20% taken by the ten largest. Sequenced material: CD8+ T cells sorted from blood, taken at week 0. The receptor comes from a human donor with alopecia areata.

CDR3 sequence reads: CASSTGPGGAFF. Here the CDR3 DNA reads TGTGCCAGCAGCACCGGACCTGGCGGGGCTTTCTTT. The chain uses TRBV5-6 and TRBJ1-1, with D hard to call. The CDR3 is 12 residues long. Germline V gene sequence: CDR1 SGHDT, CDR2 YYEEEE. V dropped 4 bases and J dropped 11 bases, with 15 bases sitting between them.